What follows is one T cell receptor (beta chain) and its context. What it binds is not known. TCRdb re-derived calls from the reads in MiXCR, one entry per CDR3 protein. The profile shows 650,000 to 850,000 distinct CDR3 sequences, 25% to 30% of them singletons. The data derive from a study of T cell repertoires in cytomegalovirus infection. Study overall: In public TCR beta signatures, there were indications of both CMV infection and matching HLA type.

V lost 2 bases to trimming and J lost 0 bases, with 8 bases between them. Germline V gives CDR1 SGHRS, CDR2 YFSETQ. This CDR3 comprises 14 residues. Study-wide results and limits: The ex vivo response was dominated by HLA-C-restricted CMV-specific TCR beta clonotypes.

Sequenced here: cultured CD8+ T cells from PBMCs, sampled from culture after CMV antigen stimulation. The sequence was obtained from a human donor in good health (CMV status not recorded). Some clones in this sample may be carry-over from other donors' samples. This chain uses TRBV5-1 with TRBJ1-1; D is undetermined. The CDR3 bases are TGCGCCAGCAGCTTTACAGACTTGAACACTGAAGCTTTCTTT. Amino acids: CASSFTDLNTEAFF. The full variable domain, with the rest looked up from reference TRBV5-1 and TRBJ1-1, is KAGVTQTPRYLIKTRGQQVTLSCSPISGHRSVSWYQQTPGQGLQFLFEYFSETQRNKGNFPGRFSGRQFSNSRSEMNVSTLELGDSALYLCASSFTDLNTEAFFGQGTRLTVV.